This T cell receptor beta chain was sequenced during a study of shared clonotypes between healthy human individuals. Findings and limits, study-wide: Few donors limited the genetic and exposure-history diversity represented. A few donors had approximately 4.6% of their naive CD4 clonotypes in common.

To note about this clone: The target antigen is unknown.

Every immunoSEQ plate was one replicate of a subset's evenly spread DNA. Sequencing was performed with immunoSEQ multiplex PCR; in TCRdb, only in-frame clones are kept and a portion is missing. The sample lists approximately 840,000 clones, around 96% seen once, with less than 0.25% in the top ten. CD45RO-negative, CCR7-positively selected cells formed the naive CD8 fraction, excluding terminally differentiated effector memory CD45RA+ cells. The CDR3 runs to 16 residues. CDR1 and CDR2 (germline): SEHNR, FQNEAQ (reference sequence). Germline trimming cut 5 bases from V and 3 bases from J; bases unmatched to any gene: 8.

The V gene is TRBV7-9, the J gene TRBJ2-4; 9 bases map to TRBD2. The receptor comes from a man aged 25-40 years in good health. Sequenced: naive CD8+ T cells sorted from blood. CDR3 DNA sequence: TGTGCCAGCAGCCACCCCGGGACTAGCAGCAAAAACATTCAGTACTTC. Translation: CASSHPGTSSKNIQYF.